A single sample is the source of the 14 T cell receptor beta chains below, sequenced in a study of T cells in Graves' hyperthyroidism and ophthalmopathy. Amplified TCR beta CDR3 regions derived from RNA transcripts. Carried out on the TCR CDR3, a first-round RT-PCR used the HTBI primer set. TCRdb used MiXCR to reprocess the multiplex PCR reads, holding one entry per CDR3 protein. The sample lists hundreds of thousands of distinct CDR3 sequences, 12% to 15% occurring once. Input material: blood. The receptor source for this set is a woman aged 35 to 49 with Graves' hyperthyroidism.

This clonotype was seen a few times. V and J are TRBV24-1 and TRBJ2-1; 9 bases align to TRBD2. The CDR3 is 18 amino acids. V was pared by 3 bases and J by 2 bases, with 10 bases of the junction left unmatched. The germline V gene has CDR1 KGHDR and CDR2 SFDVKD. The DNA for the CDR3 is TGTGCCACCAGTGATCACGACAGGTCTAGCGGGACCTACAATGAGCAGTTCTTC. As protein: CATSDHDRSSGTYNEQFF.

The chain carries TRBV4-1 and TRBJ1-3; 9 bases are shared with TRBD1. The CDR3 runs to 15 residues. V gave up 5 bases and J gave up 6 bases; unmatched junction bases: 8. Germline V gene lookup returns CDR1 MGHRA and CDR2 YSYEKL. In nucleotides, the CDR3 is TGCGCCAGCAGCGTAACGACAGGGGGTGAAAACACCATATATTTT. Translated: CASSVTTGGENTIYF.

In this sample, this clonotype turned up many times. The chain carries TRBV7-9 and TRBJ1-2, with 10 bases matching TRBD1. Germline V gene sequence: CDR1 SEHNR, CDR2 FQNEAQ (reference sequence). The CDR3 length is 15 residues. V was pared by 1 base and J by 8 bases, with 7 bases of the junction left unmatched. DNA for the CDR3: TGTGCCAGCAGCTTAGGGGGACAGGGGAAGTACGGCTACACCTTC. It yields the protein CASSLGGQGKYGYTF.

This sequence joins TRBV15 and TRBJ2-2; 7 bases align to TRBD1. Per the germline V gene, CDR1 is LNHNV and CDR2 is YYDKDF (reference sequence). With V trimmed by 5 bases and J by 7 bases, 7 bases remained unmatched. The CDR3 contains 14 residues. CDR3 sequence reads: CATSVQGYGGELFF. In DNA form, the CDR3 reads TGTGCCACCAGCGTACAGGGGTACGGCGGGGAGCTGTTTTTT.

The V and J genes are TRBV4-1 and TRBJ2-7; D not certain. Germline V lookup: CDR1 MGHRA, CDR2 YSYEKL. V lost 0 bases to trimming and J lost 2 bases, with 11 bases between them. This CDR3 spans 15 amino acids. This chain's CDR3 is CASSQDSLGTYEQYF. Written as DNA, the CDR3 is TGCGCCAGCAGCCAAGATTCCCTAGGAACCTACGAGCAGTACTTC.

This clonotype has at least ten counts. V and J are TRBV7-2 and TRBJ2-1, with D hard to call. The CDR3 runs 16 residues. Germline CDR1 and CDR2: SGHTA and FQGNSA. Trimming cost V 2 bases and J 3 bases, with 14 bases left between them. The CDR3 region has the DNA TGTGCCAGCAGCTTAATGGCAGTCCCCTTCTACAATGAGCAGTTCTTC. This gives the protein CASSLMAVPFYNEQFF.

This clonotype was detected a few times. This chain joins TRBV4-1 and TRBJ1-1; 7 bases fit TRBD1. This CDR3 is 14 amino acids long. J lost 6 bases, V lost 0 bases, and 4 bases had no gene match. Per germline, CDR1 MGHRA and CDR2 YSYEKL. Written as DNA, the CDR3 is TGCGCCAGCAGCCAAGATAGGGGGCAGTCTGAAGCTTTCTTT. Its translation is CASSQDRGQSEAFF.

On this clonotype itself: Since a much larger clone is just one base distant, this may be a read error. The chain joins TRBV13 to TRBJ2-5, with 12 bases that match TRBD2. Germline V gene lookup returns CDR1 PRHDT and CDR2 FYEKMQ (reference sequence). The CDR3 is 17 amino acids. The CDR3 sequence: CVSSVLAGGRLQETQYF. The DNA for the CDR3 is TGTGTCAGCAGCGTCCTAGCGGGAGGGCGACTCCAAGAGACCCAGTACTTC.

This clonotype has a handful of counts. One junction end does not reproduce the germline sequence, and a read error may be involved. The J gene is TRBJ1-1, the V gene TRBV6-5; weak D call: TRBD1 (5 bases). The CDR3 sequence is 14 residues long. Germline V gene data show CDR1 as MNHEY and CDR2 as SVGAGI. CDR3 bases: TGTACCAGCAGTTATGGGGGGACCAACACTGAAGCTTTCTTT. It translates to CTSSYGGTNTEAFF.

This clonotype was detected a few times. This chain links TRBV9 with TRBJ2-5, with TRBD1 identical over 8 bases. V was clipped by 3 bases and J by 3 bases; unmatched bases: 4. The germline V gene encodes CDR1 SGDLS and CDR2 YYNGEE. The CDR3 totals 14 residues. Here the CDR3 DNA reads TGTGCCAGCAGCGGGACAGGGAAAAAAGAGACCCAGTACTTC. Translation: CASSGTGKKETQYF.

The rearrangement joins TRBV30 to TRBJ1-2; no reliable D call. This CDR3 comprises 11 residues. Trimming removed 3 bases at V and 6 bases at J, with 8 bases between. Germline V gene lookup returns CDR1 GTSNPN and CDR2 SVGIG (reference sequence). CDR3 sequence: CAWRLADGYTF. The CDR3 nucleotides read TGTGCCTGGAGATTGGCCGATGGCTACACCTTC.

This clonotype occurred many times. This chain joins TRBV3-1 and TRBJ2-7, with D perhaps matching TRBD2 (7 bases). CDR1 is LGHDT and CDR2 is YNNKEL in the germline V gene (reference sequence). The V end lost 0 bases, the J end lost 5 bases, and 17 bases lay between the germline ends. This CDR3 is 16 amino acids long. CDR3 sequence: CASSQEVGGRVDEQYF. CDR3 coding DNA: TGTGCCAGCAGCCAAGAGGTCGGGGGGCGGGTGGACGAGCAGTACTTC.

This clonotype was detected only a few times. The chain employs TRBV12-3 or TRBV12-4 and TRBJ1-6, with a weak D call TRBD1 (5 bases). The CDR3 has 14 residues. V gave up 2 bases and J gave up 7 bases, with 9 bases separating them. CDR3 bases: TGTGCCAGCAGTTTAATAGGGGACAATTCACCCCTCCACTTT. Translation gives CASSLIGDNSPLHF.

This clonotype was seen at least ten times. The gene calls are TRBV4-1 and TRBJ2-1, with D unresolved. The CDR3 runs 12 residues. Trimming took off 1 base at V and 9 bases at J, with 7 bases between the two ends. Germline V gives CDR1 MGHRA, CDR2 YSYEKL. This CDR3 is CASSQGGVEQFF. CDR3 coding DNA: TGCGCCAGCAGCCAAGGTGGAGTTGAGCAGTTCTTC.